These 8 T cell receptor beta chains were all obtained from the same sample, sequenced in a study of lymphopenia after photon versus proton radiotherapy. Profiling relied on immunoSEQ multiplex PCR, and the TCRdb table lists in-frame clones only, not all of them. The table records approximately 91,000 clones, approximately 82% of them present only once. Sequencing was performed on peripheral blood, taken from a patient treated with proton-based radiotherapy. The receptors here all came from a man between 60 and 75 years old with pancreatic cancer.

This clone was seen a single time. The CDR3 DNA reads TGTGCCAGCTCCCCTGGGTTGTCCTACAATGAGCAGTTCTTC. Translated, it gives CASSPGLSYNEQFF. The chain couples TRBV18 to TRBJ2-1; D not resolved. Trimming took off 6 bases at V and 1 base at J, with 10 bases between the two ends. CDR3 length: 14 amino acids. Per the germline V gene, CDR1 is KGHSH and CDR2 is LQKENI.

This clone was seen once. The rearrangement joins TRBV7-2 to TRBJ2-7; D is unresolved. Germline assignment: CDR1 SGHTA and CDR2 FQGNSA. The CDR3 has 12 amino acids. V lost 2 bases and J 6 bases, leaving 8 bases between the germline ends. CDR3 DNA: TGTGCCAGCAGCTTATTAGACTCCGAGCAGTACTTC. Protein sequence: CASSLLDSEQYF.

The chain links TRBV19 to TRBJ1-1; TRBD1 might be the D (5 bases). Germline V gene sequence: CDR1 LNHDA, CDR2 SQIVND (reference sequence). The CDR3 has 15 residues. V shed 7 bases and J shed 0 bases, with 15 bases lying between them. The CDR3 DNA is TGTGCCAGTACTGAGGCCGGAGGGGTGAACACTGAAGCTTTCTTT. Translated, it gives CASTEAGGVNTEAFF. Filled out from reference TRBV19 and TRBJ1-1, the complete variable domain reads DGGITQSPKYLFRKEGQNVTLSCEQNLNHDAMYWYRQDPGQGLRLIYYSQIVNDFQKGDIAEGYSVSREKKESFPLTVTSAQKNPTAFYLCASTEAGGVNTEAFFGQGTRLTVV.

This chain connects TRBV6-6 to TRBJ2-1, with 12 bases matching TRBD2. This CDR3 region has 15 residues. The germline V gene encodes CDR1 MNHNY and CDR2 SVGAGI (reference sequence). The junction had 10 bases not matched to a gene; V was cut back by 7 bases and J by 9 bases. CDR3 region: CASNRLAGVEVEQFF. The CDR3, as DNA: TGTGCCAGCAACAGACTAGCGGGAGTTGAAGTTGAGCAGTTCTTC.

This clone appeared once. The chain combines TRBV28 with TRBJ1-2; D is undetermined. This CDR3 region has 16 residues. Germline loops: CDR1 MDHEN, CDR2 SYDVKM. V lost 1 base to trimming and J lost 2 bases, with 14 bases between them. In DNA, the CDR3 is TGTGCCAGCAGTTTATCACTCAGTCGGGGAAACTATGGCTACACCTTC. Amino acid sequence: CASSLSLSRGNYGYTF.

The CDR3 DNA reads as TGTGCCAGCAGCTTGGGGACTAGCGGGAGCCATAACAATGAGCAGTTCTTC. Residues: CASSLGTSGSHNNEQFF. The chain joins TRBV11-2 to TRBJ2-1, with 14 positions matching TRBD2. V was clipped by 3 bases and J by 5 bases; unmatched bases: 6. This CDR3 region has 17 residues. In germline, CDR1 is SGHAT, CDR2 FQNNGV.

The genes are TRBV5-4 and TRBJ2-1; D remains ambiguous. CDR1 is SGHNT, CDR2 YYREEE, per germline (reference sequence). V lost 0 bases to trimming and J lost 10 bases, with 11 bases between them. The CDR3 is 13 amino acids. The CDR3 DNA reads TGTGCCAGCAGCTTGGGATCCCCCACGGAGCAGTTCTTC. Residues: CASSLGSPTEQFF.

CDR3 coding DNA: TGTGCCAGCAGCAAAGTGGCACTATCCTACGAGCAGTACTTC. It is translated as CASSKVALSYEQYF. The chain combines TRBV7-8 with TRBJ2-7; D is unresolved. The V gene lost 5 bases and the J gene lost 1 base, with 12 bases spanning the gap. This CDR3 spans 14 amino acids. Germline V gene data show CDR1 as SGHVS and CDR2 as FQNEAQ.